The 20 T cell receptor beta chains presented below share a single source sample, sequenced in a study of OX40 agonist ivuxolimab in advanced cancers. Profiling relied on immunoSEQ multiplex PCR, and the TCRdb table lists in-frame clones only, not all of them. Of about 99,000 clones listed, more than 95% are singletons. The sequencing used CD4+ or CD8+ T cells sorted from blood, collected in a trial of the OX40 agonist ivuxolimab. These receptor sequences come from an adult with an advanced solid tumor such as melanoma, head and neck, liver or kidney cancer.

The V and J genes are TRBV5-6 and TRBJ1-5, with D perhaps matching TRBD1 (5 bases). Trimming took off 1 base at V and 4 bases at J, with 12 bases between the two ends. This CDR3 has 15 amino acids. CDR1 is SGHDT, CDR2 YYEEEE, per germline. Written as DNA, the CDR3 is TGTGCCAGCAGCTTGCTCGCAGGGCAGAATCAGCCCCAGCATTTT. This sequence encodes CASSLLAGQNQPQHF.

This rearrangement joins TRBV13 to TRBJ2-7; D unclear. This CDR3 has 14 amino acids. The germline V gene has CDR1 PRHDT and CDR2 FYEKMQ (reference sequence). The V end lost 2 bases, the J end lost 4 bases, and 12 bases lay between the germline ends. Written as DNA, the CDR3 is TGTGCCAGCAGCTTAAGGCAGACCCAGTACGAGCAGTACTTC. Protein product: CASSLRQTQYEQYF.

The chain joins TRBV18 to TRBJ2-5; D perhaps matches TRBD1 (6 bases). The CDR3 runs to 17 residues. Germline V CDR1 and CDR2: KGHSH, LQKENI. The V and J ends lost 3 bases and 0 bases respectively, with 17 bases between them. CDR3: CASSPWGQNENQETQYF. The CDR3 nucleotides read TGTGCCAGCTCACCTTGGGGACAAAACGAAAACCAAGAGACCCAGTACTTC.

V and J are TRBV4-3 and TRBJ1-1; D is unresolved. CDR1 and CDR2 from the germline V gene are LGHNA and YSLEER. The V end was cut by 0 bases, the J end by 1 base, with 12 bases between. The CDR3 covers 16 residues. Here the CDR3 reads CASSQDPQSTNTEAFF. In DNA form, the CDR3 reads TGCGCCAGCAGCCAAGATCCCCAGAGCACGAACACTGAAGCTTTCTTT.

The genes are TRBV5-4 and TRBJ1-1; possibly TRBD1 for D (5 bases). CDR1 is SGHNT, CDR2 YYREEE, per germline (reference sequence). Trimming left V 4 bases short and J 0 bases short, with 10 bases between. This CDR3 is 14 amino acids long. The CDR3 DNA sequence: TGTGCCAGCAGCCCCGACAGCCTGAACACTGAAGCTTTCTTT. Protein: CASSPDSLNTEAFF.

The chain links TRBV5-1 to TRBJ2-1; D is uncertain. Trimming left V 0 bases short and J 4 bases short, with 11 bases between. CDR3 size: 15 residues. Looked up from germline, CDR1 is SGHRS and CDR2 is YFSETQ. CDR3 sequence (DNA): TGCGCCAGCAGCTTGGGACAAGCACTGTACAATGAGCAGTTCTTC. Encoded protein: CASSLGQALYNEQFF.

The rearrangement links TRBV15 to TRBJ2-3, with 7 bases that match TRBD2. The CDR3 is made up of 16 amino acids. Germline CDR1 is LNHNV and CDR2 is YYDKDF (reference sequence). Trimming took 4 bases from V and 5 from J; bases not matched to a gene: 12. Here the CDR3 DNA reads TGTGCCACCAGCACCCCCCCTAGCGGCAACGTAGATACGCAGTATTTT. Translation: CATSTPPSGNVDTQYF.

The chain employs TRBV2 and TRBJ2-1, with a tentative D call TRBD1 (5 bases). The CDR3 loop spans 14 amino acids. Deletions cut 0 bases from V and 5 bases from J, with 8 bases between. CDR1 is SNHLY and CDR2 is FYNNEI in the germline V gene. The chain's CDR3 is CASSEAGADNEQFF. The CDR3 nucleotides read TGTGCCAGCAGTGAAGCAGGGGCGGACAATGAGCAGTTCTTC.

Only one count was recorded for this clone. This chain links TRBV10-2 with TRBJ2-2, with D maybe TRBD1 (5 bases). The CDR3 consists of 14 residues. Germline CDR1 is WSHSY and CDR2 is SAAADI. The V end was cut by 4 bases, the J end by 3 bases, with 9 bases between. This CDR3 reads CASSAPRDTGELFF. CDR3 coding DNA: TGCGCCAGCAGTGCGCCCAGGGACACCGGGGAGCTGTTTTTT.

CDR3 bases: TGTGCCAGCGGATTTAGCGGTCCCTACGAGCAGTACTTC. As protein: CASGFSGPYEQYF. This chain connects TRBV7-2 to TRBJ2-7; a possible D gene is TRBD2 (6 bases). Looked up from germline, CDR1 is SGHTA and CDR2 is FQGNSA. The CDR3 contains 13 residues. Trimming took off 8 bases at V and 2 bases at J, with 13 bases between the two ends.

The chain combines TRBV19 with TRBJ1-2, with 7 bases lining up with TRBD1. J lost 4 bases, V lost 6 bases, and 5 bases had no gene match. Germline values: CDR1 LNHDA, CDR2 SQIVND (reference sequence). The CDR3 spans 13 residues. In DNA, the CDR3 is TGTGCCAGTAGCCCCGGGACAGTCTATGGCTACACCTTC. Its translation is CASSPGTVYGYTF.

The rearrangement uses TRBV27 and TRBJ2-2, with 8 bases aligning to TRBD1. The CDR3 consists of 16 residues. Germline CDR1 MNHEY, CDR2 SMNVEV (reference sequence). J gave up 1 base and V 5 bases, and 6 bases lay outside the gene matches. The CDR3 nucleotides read TGTGCCAGCAGTCCCCCGACAGGGGTGAACACCGGGGAGCTGTTTTTT. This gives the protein CASSPPTGVNTGELFF.

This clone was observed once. The CDR3 loop is CSVESGNTDTQYF. CDR3 DNA: TGCAGCGTTGAAAGCGGAAACACAGATACGCAGTATTTT. The chain carries TRBV29-1 and TRBJ2-3; possibly TRBD2 for D (5 bases). V was clipped by 2 bases and J by 2 bases, with 8 bases between them. The CDR3 loop spans 13 amino acids. From germline, CDR1 is SQVTM and CDR2 ANQGSEA.

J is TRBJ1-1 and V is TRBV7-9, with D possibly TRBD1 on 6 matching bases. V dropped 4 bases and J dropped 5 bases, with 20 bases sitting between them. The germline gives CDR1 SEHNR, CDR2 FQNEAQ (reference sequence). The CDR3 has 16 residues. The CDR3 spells CASSSGAGGAGTEAFF. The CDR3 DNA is TGTGCCAGCAGCTCGGGGGCCGGGGGCGCGGGGACTGAAGCTTTCTTT.

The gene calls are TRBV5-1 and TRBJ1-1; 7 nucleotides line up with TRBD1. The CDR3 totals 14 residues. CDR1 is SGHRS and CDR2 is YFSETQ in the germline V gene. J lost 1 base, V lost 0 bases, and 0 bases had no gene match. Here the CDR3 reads CASSLGTGNTEAFF. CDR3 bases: TGCGCCAGCAGCTTGGGGACAGGGAACACTGAAGCTTTCTTT.

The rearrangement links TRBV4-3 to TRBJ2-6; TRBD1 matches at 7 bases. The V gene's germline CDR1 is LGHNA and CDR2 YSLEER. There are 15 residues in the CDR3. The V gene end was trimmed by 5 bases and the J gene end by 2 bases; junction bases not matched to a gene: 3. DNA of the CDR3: TGCGCCAGCAGCTCTGACAGGGCTGGGGCCAACGTCCTGACTTTC. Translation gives CASSSDRAGANVLTF.

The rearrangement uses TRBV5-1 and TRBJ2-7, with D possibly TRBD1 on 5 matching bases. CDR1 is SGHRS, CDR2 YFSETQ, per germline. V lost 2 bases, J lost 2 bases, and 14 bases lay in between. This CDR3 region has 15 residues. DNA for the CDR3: TGCGCCAGCAGCTTATATTTAGGGGCACCCTACGAGCAGTACTTC. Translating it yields CASSLYLGAPYEQYF.

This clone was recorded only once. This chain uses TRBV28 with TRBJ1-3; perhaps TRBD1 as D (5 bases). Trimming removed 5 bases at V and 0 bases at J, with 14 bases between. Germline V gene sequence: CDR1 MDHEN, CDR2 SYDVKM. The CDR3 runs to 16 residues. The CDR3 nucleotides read TGTGCCAGCAGTGTCACCGGGGGGACCTCTGGAAACACCATATATTTT. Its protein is CASSVTGGTSGNTIYF.

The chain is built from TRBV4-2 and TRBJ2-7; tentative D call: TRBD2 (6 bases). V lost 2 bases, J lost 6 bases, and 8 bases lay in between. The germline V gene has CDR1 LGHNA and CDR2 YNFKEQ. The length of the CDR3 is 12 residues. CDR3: CASSQTGSEQYF. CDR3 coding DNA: TGTGCCAGCAGCCAAACCGGGAGCGAGCAGTACTTC.

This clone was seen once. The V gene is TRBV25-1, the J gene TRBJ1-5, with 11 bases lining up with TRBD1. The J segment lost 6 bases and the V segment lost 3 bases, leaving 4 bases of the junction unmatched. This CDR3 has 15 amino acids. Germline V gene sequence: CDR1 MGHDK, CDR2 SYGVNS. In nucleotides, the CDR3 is TGTGCCAGCAGTGAGGGACAGGGGGTAATTCAGCCCCAGCATTTT. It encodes CASSEGQGVIQPQHF.